This TCR beta chain was profiled in a study of CD8 T cells in ankylosing spondylitis. Study-wide results and caveats: Peripheral blood samples showed relatively rare disease-linked clones, and these clones were CD8+. Blood from ankylosing spondylitis patients appeared to carry a characteristic roughly eight-variant TCR beta motif. The clones that were linked to disease were reported to be significantly enriched in matched synovial fluid samples from ankylosing spondylitis patients. Before this, some motif variants had been reported in reactive arthritis synovial fluid and blood.

TCRdb passed the 5' RACE reads through MiXCR, listing each CDR3 protein once. This sample has about 840,000 distinct CDR3 sequences, with about 11% found just once. The CDR3 extends over 15 amino acids. Trimming pared 0 bases from V and 5 bases from J, leaving 11 bases between. Germline CDR1 SGHRS, CDR2 YFSETQ. This clonotype was seen repeatedly, ten times or more. The antigen is unknown. The J gene is TRBJ1-4, the V gene TRBV5-1; maybe TRBD1 (5 bases). The sequencing sample was made of blood, either unsorted or a sorted T cell fraction (not recorded which). The receptor comes from a male donor with ankylosing spondylitis. The DNA for the CDR3 is TGCGCCAGCAGCTTGGTACCAGGGTTCAATGAAAAACTGTTTTTT. Translating it yields CASSLVPGFNEKLFF.